The rows below give T cell receptor beta chains drawn from one sample of a study of post-analysis software for immune sequencing data. TCRdb called the PCR reads again in MiXCR, with one record for every CDR3 protein. The repertoire holds hundreds of thousands of distinct CDR3 sequences, with just under 30% as singletons. Material for sequencing was blood. The receptors originated from a girl between 5 and 17 years old with multiple sclerosis. The CDR3 runs from the conserved cysteine through the conserved F or W. The D gene is left open where the match is weak. Size is omitted from some rows. Given values are once, few, many or a class for expanded clones.

v_gene: TRBV29-1
abundance: few
j_gene: TRBJ1-4
d_gene: -
CDR3aa: CSVAGFPTNEKLFF
CDR3nt: TGCAGCGTTGCGGGTTTCCCAACTAATGAAAAACTGTTTTTT

v_gene: TRBV29-1
abundance: -
j_gene: TRBJ1-2
d_gene: -
CDR3aa: CSVVRQTDNYGYTF
CDR3nt: TGCAGCGTTGTCAGACAAACCGATAACTATGGCTACACCTTC

v_gene: TRBV6-6
abundance: -
j_gene: TRBJ1-5
d_gene: -
CDR3aa: CASSYGMNQPQHF
CDR3nt: TGTGCCAGCAGTTACGGGATGAATCAGCCCCAGCATTTT

v_gene: TRBV27
abundance: once
j_gene: TRBJ2-7
d_gene: TRBD1
CDR3aa: CASSLDRYNEQYF
CDR3nt: TGTGCCAGCAGTTTGGACAGGTACAATGAGCAGTACTTC

v_gene: TRBV7-8
abundance: few
j_gene: TRBJ2-4
d_gene: TRBD2
CDR3aa: CASSLEAGGKNIQYF
CDR3nt: TGTGCCAGCAGCTTAGAAGCGGGAGGCAAAAACATTCAGTACTTC

v_gene: TRBV20-1
abundance: -
j_gene: TRBJ2-7
d_gene: TRBD2
CDR3aa: CSAPRGRSNEQYF
CDR3nt: TGCAGTGCCCCCCGCGGGAGAAGCAACGAGCAGTACTTC

v_gene: TRBV29-1
abundance: -
j_gene: TRBJ2-2
d_gene: TRBD2
CDR3aa: CSVGGVAGETGELFF
CDR3nt: TGCAGCGTTGGGGGAGTAGCGGGAGAAACCGGGGAGCTGTTTTTT

v_gene: TRBV5-1
abundance: few
j_gene: TRBJ2-6
d_gene: -
CDR3aa: CASSPDTSSGANVLTF
CDR3nt: TGCGCCAGCAGCCCGGACACCTCCTCTGGGGCCAACGTCCTGACTTTC

v_gene: TRBV20-1
abundance: -
j_gene: TRBJ2-3
d_gene: TRBD2
CDR3aa: CSARDPSGGADTQYF
CDR3nt: TGCAGTGCTAGAGATCCGAGCGGGGGGGCAGATACGCAGTATTTT

v_gene: TRBV29-1
abundance: -
j_gene: TRBJ1-1
d_gene: -
CDR3aa: CSVGRLMVTEAFF
CDR3nt: TGCAGCGTGGGGAGGCTCATGGTGACTGAAGCTTTCTTT

v_gene: TRBV7-2
abundance: -
j_gene: TRBJ2-7
d_gene: -
CDR3aa: CASSFYQHRRGNEQYF
CDR3nt: TGTGCCAGCAGCTTTTACCAGCACCGCCGAGGAAACGAGCAGTACTTC

v_gene: TRBV5-1
abundance: -
j_gene: TRBJ2-4
d_gene: TRBD2
CDR3aa: CASSPLGGLAKNIQYF
CDR3nt: TGCGCCAGCAGCCCCTTGGGAGGGCTAGCCAAAAACATTCAGTACTTC

v_gene: TRBV4-3
abundance: few
j_gene: TRBJ2-7
d_gene: -
CDR3aa: CASSQDSLRQQYF
CDR3nt: TGCGCCAGCAGCCAAGATTCCTTACGACAGCAGTACTTC

v_gene: TRBV29-1
abundance: many
j_gene: TRBJ2-3
d_gene: -
CDR3aa: CSARKRDRTDTQYF
CDR3nt: TGCAGCGCCCGCAAGAGGGATCGCACAGATACGCAGTATTTT

v_gene: TRBV9
abundance: -
j_gene: TRBJ2-7
d_gene: TRBD2
CDR3aa: CASSEGYVAGYYEQYF
CDR3nt: TGTGCCAGCAGCGAGGGGTATGTAGCGGGCTACTACGAGCAGTACTTC

v_gene: TRBV20-1
abundance: -
j_gene: TRBJ2-3
d_gene: TRBD1
CDR3aa: CSAWDRVTQYF
CDR3nt: TGCAGTGCTTGGGACAGGGTCACGCAGTATTTT

v_gene: TRBV20-1
abundance: -
j_gene: TRBJ2-5
d_gene: -
CDR3aa: CSARFRSGGRQLQETQYF
CDR3nt: TGCAGTGCTAGGTTTAGGTCGGGCGGCAGGCAACTCCAGGAGACCCAGTACTTC

v_gene: TRBV14
abundance: few
j_gene: TRBJ2-7
d_gene: -
CDR3aa: CASSQDLSTTYEQYF
CDR3nt: TGTGCCAGCAGCCAAGATTTGAGCACAACCTACGAGCAGTACTTC

v_gene: TRBV7-8
abundance: -
j_gene: TRBJ2-5
d_gene: -
CDR3aa: CAGSQPIGGETQYF
CDR3nt: TGTGCCGGCAGCCAGCCCATCGGTGGAGAGACCCAGTACTTC

v_gene: TRBV20-1
abundance: few
j_gene: TRBJ2-1
d_gene: TRBD2
CDR3aa: CSARAGGRYNEQFF
CDR3nt: TGCAGTGCCCGAGCGGGAGGGCGCTACAATGAGCAGTTCTTC

v_gene: TRBV15
abundance: many
j_gene: TRBJ2-1
d_gene: -
CDR3aa: CATSRDYNEQFF
CDR3nt: TGTGCCACCAGCAGAGATTACAATGAGCAGTTCTTC

v_gene: TRBV3-1
abundance: many
j_gene: TRBJ2-1
d_gene: -
CDR3aa: CASLQAGDHNEQFF
CDR3nt: TGTGCCAGCCTGCAAGCAGGGGACCACAATGAGCAGTTCTTC

v_gene: TRBV10-3
abundance: -
j_gene: TRBJ1-6
d_gene: TRBD1
CDR3aa: CAISEQGENSPLHF
CDR3nt: TGTGCCATCAGTGAGCAGGGGGAAAATTCACCCCTCCACTTT

v_gene: TRBV25-1
abundance: -
j_gene: TRBJ2-2
d_gene: -
CDR3aa: CASSEVGGAGTGELFF
CDR3nt: TGTGCCAGCAGTGAAGTTGGGGGCGCGGGCACCGGGGAGCTGTTTTTT

v_gene: TRBV6-6
abundance: few
j_gene: TRBJ2-5
d_gene: -
CDR3aa: CASSYVWGPETQYF
CDR3nt: TGTGCCAGCAGTTACGTGTGGGGCCCCGAGACCCAGTACTTC

v_gene: TRBV20-1
abundance: few
j_gene: TRBJ2-1
d_gene: -
CDR3aa: CSARDSGPYGSYNEQFF
CDR3nt: TGCAGTGCTAGAGACAGCGGCCCGTACGGCTCCTACAATGAGCAGTTCTTC

v_gene: TRBV12-3/TRBV12-4
abundance: -
j_gene: TRBJ1-2
d_gene: TRBD1
CDR3aa: CASSLRAGGNYGYTF
CDR3nt: TGTGCCAGCAGTTTAAGGGCAGGGGGGAACTATGGCTACACCTTC

v_gene: TRBV28
abundance: -
j_gene: TRBJ2-1
d_gene: TRBD1
CDR3aa: CASSRQGRDEQFF
CDR3nt: TGTGCCAGCAGCCGACAGGGTCGGGATGAGCAGTTCTTC

v_gene: TRBV5-5
abundance: few
j_gene: TRBJ2-5
d_gene: TRBD2
CDR3aa: CASSYSSGRAPETQYF
CDR3nt: TGTGCCAGCAGCTATTCTAGCGGGAGGGCCCCAGAGACCCAGTACTTC

v_gene: TRBV12-3/TRBV12-4
abundance: -
j_gene: TRBJ1-4
d_gene: TRBD1
CDR3aa: CASSSRQGTEKLFF
CDR3nt: TGTGCCAGCAGTTCTCGACAGGGGACGGAAAAACTGTTTTTT

v_gene: TRBV20-1
abundance: -
j_gene: TRBJ1-5
d_gene: TRBD1
CDR3aa: CSAPDRGPLNSNQPQHF
CDR3nt: TGCAGTGCTCCGGACAGGGGGCCCCTTAATAGCAATCAGCCCCAGCATTTT

v_gene: TRBV20-1
abundance: many
j_gene: TRBJ2-7
d_gene: -
CDR3aa: CSAPLAGRYEQYF
CDR3nt: TGCAGTGCTCCACTAGCAGGGCGATACGAGCAGTACTTC

v_gene: TRBV18
abundance: few
j_gene: TRBJ1-2
d_gene: TRBD1
CDR3aa: CASSPPTTGGYGYTF
CDR3nt: TGTGCCAGCTCACCACCAACCACAGGGGGGTATGGCTACACCTTC

v_gene: TRBV2
abundance: few
j_gene: TRBJ1-2
d_gene: -
CDR3aa: CASSDAGYGYTF
CDR3nt: TGTGCCAGCAGTGATGCAGGGTACGGCTACACCTTC

v_gene: TRBV20-1
abundance: -
j_gene: TRBJ2-3
d_gene: TRBD2
CDR3aa: CSAPLSGGRHSSTDTQYF
CDR3nt: TGCAGTGCCCCTCTTAGCGGGGGGCGCCATTCTAGCACAGATACGCAGTATTTT

v_gene: TRBV7-7
abundance: -
j_gene: TRBJ1-5
d_gene: -
CDR3aa: CAPRGNSNQPQHF
CDR3nt: TGTGCTCCTCGGGGGAATAGCAATCAGCCCCAGCATTTT

v_gene: TRBV7-2
abundance: -
j_gene: TRBJ1-4
d_gene: -
CDR3aa: CASSPSYNGREKLFF
CDR3nt: TGTGCCAGCAGCCCCTCATACAACGGACGGGAAAAACTGTTTTTT

v_gene: TRBV4-1
abundance: few
j_gene: TRBJ1-6
d_gene: -
CDR3aa: CASSQVDLFSYNSPLHF
CDR3nt: TGCGCCAGCAGCCAAGTGGACCTTTTCTCCTATAATTCACCCCTCCACTTT

v_gene: TRBV5-6
abundance: many
j_gene: TRBJ2-1
d_gene: -
CDR3aa: CASSLEIEQFF
CDR3nt: TGTGCCAGCAGCTTGGAGATTGAGCAGTTCTTC

v_gene: TRBV6-1
abundance: -
j_gene: TRBJ2-5
d_gene: TRBD2
CDR3aa: CASSVWTSGQETQYF
CDR3nt: TGTGCCAGCTCTGTATGGACTAGCGGACAAGAGACCCAGTACTTC

v_gene: TRBV7-2
abundance: -
j_gene: TRBJ2-1
d_gene: -
CDR3aa: CASSLSGFNEQFF
CDR3nt: TGTGCCAGCAGCTTATCGGGGTTTAATGAGCAGTTCTTC

v_gene: TRBV28
abundance: few
j_gene: TRBJ2-1
d_gene: TRBD2
CDR3aa: CASSFTRLAGVYNEQFF
CDR3nt: TGTGCCAGCAGTTTTACCCGACTAGCGGGAGTGTACAATGAGCAGTTCTTC

v_gene: TRBV4-1
abundance: few
j_gene: TRBJ1-2
d_gene: -
CDR3aa: CASSQETGTANYGYTF
CDR3nt: TGCGCCAGCAGCCAAGAGACAGGAACCGCTAACTATGGCTACACCTTC

v_gene: TRBV6-5
abundance: few
j_gene: TRBJ2-5
d_gene: -
CDR3aa: CASILGRQPQETQYF
CDR3nt: TGTGCCAGCATTCTGGGGCGACAGCCACAAGAGACCCAGTACTTC

v_gene: TRBV3-1
abundance: many
j_gene: TRBJ2-7
d_gene: TRBD2
CDR3aa: CASSQRTSGSYEQYF
CDR3nt: TGTGCCAGCAGCCAGCGGACTAGCGGGAGCTACGAGCAGTACTTC

v_gene: TRBV12-3/TRBV12-4
abundance: few
j_gene: TRBJ2-5
d_gene: TRBD1
CDR3aa: CASSFSSGQHQETQYF
CDR3nt: TGTGCCAGCAGTTTTTCTTCGGGACAGCATCAAGAGACCCAGTACTTC

v_gene: TRBV12-3/TRBV12-4
abundance: -
j_gene: TRBJ2-1
d_gene: -
CDR3aa: CASRPTGQFYEQDF
CDR3nt: TGTGCCAGCAGGCCCACAGGACAGTTCTACGAGCAGGACTTC

v_gene: TRBV21-1
abundance: few
j_gene: TRBJ2-1
d_gene: -
CDR3aa: CASSKGGQGYEQFF
CDR3nt: TGTGCCAGCAGCAAAGGAGGACAGGGGTATGAGCAGTTCTTC

v_gene: TRBV5-1
abundance: few
j_gene: TRBJ1-5
d_gene: -
CDR3aa: CASRPGLGREGQPQHF
CDR3nt: TGCGCCAGCAGGCCTGGCCTGGGACGAGAGGGACAGCCCCAGCATTTT

v_gene: TRBV6-2/TRBV6-3
abundance: few
j_gene: TRBJ2-1
d_gene: -
CDR3aa: CASSLGRTTDEQFF
CDR3nt: TGTGCCAGCAGTCTGGGACGCACAACAGATGAGCAGTTCTTC

v_gene: TRBV7-2
abundance: -
j_gene: TRBJ2-2
d_gene: TRBD1
CDR3aa: CASTRDRVAGELFF
CDR3nt: TGTGCCAGCACCAGGGACAGGGTAGCTGGGGAGCTGTTTTTT

v_gene: TRBV25-1
abundance: -
j_gene: TRBJ1-6
d_gene: TRBD1
CDR3aa: CASSPGTGFSSPLHF
CDR3nt: TGTGCCAGCAGCCCCGGGACAGGGTTTTCGTCACCCCTCCACTTT

v_gene: TRBV10-3
abundance: few
j_gene: TRBJ2-3
d_gene: -
CDR3aa: CAISESQELTSTDTQYF
CDR3nt: TGTGCCATCAGTGAGTCGCAAGAGCTTACTAGCACAGATACGCAGTATTTT

v_gene: TRBV20-1
abundance: -
j_gene: TRBJ2-7
d_gene: TRBD1
CDR3aa: CSADRDIPYEQYF
CDR3nt: TGCAGTGCTGACAGGGACATTCCCTACGAGCAGTACTTC